The source of this TCR beta chain is a study of beta chain features in type 1 diabetes. Findings of the study overall: HLA influence on TCRB rearrangement stayed unresolved here. There was a moderate but significant shortening of TCRB CDR3s in all four CD4+ subsets of Type 1 diabetes patients. Sampled from patients, naive, central memory and Treg TCRB repertoires appeared more similar than those sampled from healthy donors.

Using CD45RO/CCR7/CD25/CD127/CD95/CD27, CD4+ naive, central memory, regulatory and stem cell-like memory cells were sorted. Investigators reverse transcribed all isolated RNA, so they sequenced expressed TCRB transcripts. The repertoire was sequenced with immunoSEQ multiplex PCR; TCRdb's copy has only in-frame clones and lacks some. The data hold 600,000 to 700,000 clones, with about an eighth observed a single time. Comments on this clone: Its antigen remains unidentified.

This CDR3 is built from 12 residues. Trimming removed 1 base at V and 6 bases at J, with 6 bases between. Germline V gene data show CDR1 as SEHNR and CDR2 as FQNEAQ (reference sequence). The V and J genes are TRBV7-9 and TRBJ1-1; D uncertain. The receptor's source is a man aged 18 to 35 with type 1 diabetes. The sequenced sample was naive CD4+ T cells from blood. The CDR3 DNA follows: TGTGCCAGCAGCTTAGGCTTCGCTGAAGCTTTCTTT. Translation gives CASSLGFAEAFF.